The rows below give T cell receptor beta chains drawn from one sample of a study of T cell responses to AZD1222 COVID-19 vaccine. TCRdb's table, derived via immunoSEQ multiplex PCR, lists solely in-frame clones and lacks some. The data show 70,000 to 85,000 clones, around four fifths seen once. The sample in question was peripheral blood, obtained on day 0 of AZD1222 vaccination. Every receptor here comes from an adult in good health. Each CDR3 is given with its conserved first and last residue. Each record gives: CDR3 length, V gene, CDR3 protein.

length: 14
V: TRBV10-3
CDR3: CAIRRVESPYEQYF

length: 15
V: TRBV27
CDR3: CASSLSLVGTYEQYF

length: 17
V: TRBV19
CDR3: CASHPAGFGRGAYGYTF

length: 14
V: TRBV19
CDR3: CAIPGLAGSYEQYF

length: 16
V: TRBV15
CDR3: CATSRDRGGRNQPQHF

length: 12
V: TRBV29-1
CDR3: CSYGPRYNEQFF

length: 15
V: TRBV6-2/TRBV6-3
CDR3: CASSYSPGGRFEQFF

length: 13
V: TRBV4-3
CDR3: CASSQGSPTEAFF

length: 11
V: TRBV30
CDR3: CAWSVFGRAFF

length: 15
V: TRBV19
CDR3: CASSRQGASNSPLHF

length: 15
V: TRBV7-8
CDR3: CASSRLQGAGQPQHF

length: 15
V: TRBV7-9
CDR3: CASSLGGTSTDTQYF

length: 16
V: TRBV10-2
CDR3: CATRQTSGGARETQYF

length: 11
V: TRBV2
CDR3: CASSDGFVCTF

length: 14
V: TRBV25-1
CDR3: CASSATGTQETQYF

length: 11
V: TRBV21-1
CDR3: CASPEGGREYF

length: 14
V: TRBV27
CDR3: CASSLGTSGGVYNF

length: 13
V: TRBV12-3/TRBV12-4
CDR3: CASRRGLRTEAFF

length: 13
V: TRBV19
CDR3: CASSIGVGTEQYF

length: 15
V: TRBV19
CDR3: CASSIPDSKNEKLFF

length: 15
V: TRBV6-2/TRBV6-3
CDR3: CASSSGQGPEEPQHF

length: 12
V: TRBV6-5
CDR3: CASSSPLSGEYF

length: 12
V: TRBV6-5
CDR3: CASRGDRFGYTF

length: 11
V: TRBV6-1
CDR3: CASSELDEQFF

length: 16
V: TRBV5-4
CDR3: CASSLGTGATSTEAFF

length: 15
V: TRBV7-2
CDR3: CASSLGGLNLNEQFF

length: 12
V: TRBV28
CDR3: CAYQGIGGELFF

length: 16
V: TRBV5-1
CDR3: CASSLDTGVPSYEQYF

length: 13
V: TRBV2
CDR3: CASGDSVIYEQYF

length: 11
V: TRBV3-1/TRBV3-2
CDR3: CASGADYEQYF

length: 15
V: TRBV15
CDR3: CATSRAGGSNTEAFF

length: 15
V: TRBV18
CDR3: CASSPPGPFLETQYF

length: 17
V: TRBV15
CDR3: CATSRDPPRTDTDTQYF

length: 15
V: TRBV13
CDR3: CASSLGGGRGNTIYF

length: 14
V: TRBV3-1/TRBV3-2
CDR3: CASSQVGTGYGYTF

length: 14
V: TRBV30
CDR3: CAWSGNRGGQPQHF

length: 14
V: TRBV5-1
CDR3: CASTGTSAGDEQYF

length: 19
V: TRBV27
CDR3: CASSLGVAGGLTSYNEQFF

length: 14
V: TRBV28
CDR3: CASSPDRENTEAFF

length: 14
V: TRBV6-4
CDR3: CASSDSATQETQYF

length: 13
V: TRBV11-2
CDR3: CASSLGGAPLLFF

length: 18
V: TRBV5-5
CDR3: CASSLAEGAYYSNQPQHF

length: 15
V: TRBV14
CDR3: CASSQVGGSTDTQYF

length: 14
V: TRBV19
CDR3: CASSIASGNTEAFF

length: 14
V: TRBV30
CDR3: CAWQTGGSGNTIYF

length: 12
V: TRBV9
CDR3: CASSGQNYGYTF